One TCR beta chain is described in this entry. The source of the sample is a study of blood T cell repertoires in COVID-19. Turning to the study itself: PBMCs, B-cell-depleted T cells, or T cells were the source of the cDNA or gDNA that made up the material.

Trimming at V came to 4 bases and at J to 2 bases, leaving 4 bases not matched to a gene. Germline V gene data show CDR1 as LGHNT and CDR2 as FRNRAP. The length of the CDR3 is 14 residues. Original processing notes: Nucleated cell number was recorded as an estimate derived from reference gene primer amplification. Produced via immunoSEQ multiplex PCR; TCRdb's table is partial and in-frame only. The V and J calls and clone size were taken over from that table, and D and trimming were inferred from the DNA. This table holds 390,000 or so clones, 86% found once. What was sequenced was peripheral blood. V gene TRBV12-5 combines with J gene TRBJ2-7, with 8 bases identical to TRBD1. The source of this sequence is a woman aged 30 to 39 with active or convalescent COVID-19. Here the CDR3 reads CASGWQGATYEQYF. The CDR3 DNA is TGTGCTAGTGGTTGGCAGGGGGCTACCTACGAGCAGTACTTC.